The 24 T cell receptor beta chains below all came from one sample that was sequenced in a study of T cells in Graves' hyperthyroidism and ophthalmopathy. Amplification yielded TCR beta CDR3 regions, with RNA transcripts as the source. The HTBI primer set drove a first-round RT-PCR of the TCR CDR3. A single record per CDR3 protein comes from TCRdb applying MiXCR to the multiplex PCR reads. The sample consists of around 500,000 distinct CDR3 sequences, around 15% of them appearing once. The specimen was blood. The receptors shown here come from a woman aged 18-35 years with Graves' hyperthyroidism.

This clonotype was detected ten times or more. DNA of the CDR3: TGTGCCAGCAGCTTAGTCTCGGGCGGGAGTAATGAGCAGTTCTTC. Protein product: CASSLVSGGSNEQFF. This chain links TRBV7-2 with TRBJ2-1; TRBD2 matches 7 bases. V lost 1 base, J lost 7 bases, and 7 bases stayed unmatched. The CDR3 loop spans 15 amino acids. The germline V gene has CDR1 SGHTA and CDR2 FQGNSA.

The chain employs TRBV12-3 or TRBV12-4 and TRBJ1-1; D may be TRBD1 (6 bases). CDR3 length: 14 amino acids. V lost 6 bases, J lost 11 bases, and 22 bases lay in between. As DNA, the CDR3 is TGTGCCAGCAGCGTAGAAGGGGAGGGGGGAGGGGCTTTCTTT. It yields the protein CASSVEGEGGGAFF.

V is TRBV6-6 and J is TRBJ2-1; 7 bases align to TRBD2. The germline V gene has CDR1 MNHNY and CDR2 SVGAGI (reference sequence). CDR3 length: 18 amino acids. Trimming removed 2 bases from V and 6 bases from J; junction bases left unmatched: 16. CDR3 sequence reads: CASSYPASGLMLGNEQFF. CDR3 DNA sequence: TGTGCCAGCAGTTACCCGGCTAGCGGTCTAATGCTAGGCAATGAGCAGTTCTTC.

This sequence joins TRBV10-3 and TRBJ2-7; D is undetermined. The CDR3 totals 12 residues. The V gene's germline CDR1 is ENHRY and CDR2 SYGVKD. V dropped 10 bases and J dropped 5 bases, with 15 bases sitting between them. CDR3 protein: CATGEIGNEQYV. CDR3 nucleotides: TGTGCCACAGGTGAGATAGGGAACGAGCAGTACGTC.

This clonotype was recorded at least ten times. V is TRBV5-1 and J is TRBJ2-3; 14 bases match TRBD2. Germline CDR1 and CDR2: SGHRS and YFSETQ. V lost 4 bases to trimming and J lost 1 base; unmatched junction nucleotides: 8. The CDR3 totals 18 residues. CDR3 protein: CASSQRTSGRMGTDTQYF. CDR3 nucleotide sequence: TGCGCCAGCAGCCAACGGACTAGCGGGAGGATGGGCACAGATACGCAGTATTTT.

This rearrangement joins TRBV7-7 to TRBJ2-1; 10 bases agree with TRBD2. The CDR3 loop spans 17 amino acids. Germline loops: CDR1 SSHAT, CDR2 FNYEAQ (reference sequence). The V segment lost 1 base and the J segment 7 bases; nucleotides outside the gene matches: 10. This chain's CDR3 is CASSLDSSGSLANEQFF. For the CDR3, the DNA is TGTGCCAGCAGCTTAGATTCTAGCGGGAGTCTAGCGAATGAGCAGTTCTTC.

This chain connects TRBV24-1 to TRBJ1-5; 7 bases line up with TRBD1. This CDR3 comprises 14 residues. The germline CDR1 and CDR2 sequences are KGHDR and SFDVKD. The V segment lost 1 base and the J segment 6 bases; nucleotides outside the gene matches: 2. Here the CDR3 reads CATSDFPGGQPQHF. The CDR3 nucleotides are TGTGCCACCAGTGATTTTCCAGGGGGTCAGCCCCAGCATTTT.

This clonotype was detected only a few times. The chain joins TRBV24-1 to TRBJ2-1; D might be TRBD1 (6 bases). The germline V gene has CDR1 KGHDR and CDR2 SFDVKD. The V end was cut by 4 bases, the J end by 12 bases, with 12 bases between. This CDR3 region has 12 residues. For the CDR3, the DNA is TGTGCCACCAGTGAATCCGGGACACTGCAGTTCTTC. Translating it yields CATSESGTLQFF.

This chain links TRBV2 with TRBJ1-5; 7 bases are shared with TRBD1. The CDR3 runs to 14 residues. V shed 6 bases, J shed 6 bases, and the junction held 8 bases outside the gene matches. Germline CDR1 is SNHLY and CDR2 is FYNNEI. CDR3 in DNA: TGTGCCAGCAGCGCTATGACAGGGCCTCAGCCCCAGCATTTT. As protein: CASSAMTGPQPQHF.

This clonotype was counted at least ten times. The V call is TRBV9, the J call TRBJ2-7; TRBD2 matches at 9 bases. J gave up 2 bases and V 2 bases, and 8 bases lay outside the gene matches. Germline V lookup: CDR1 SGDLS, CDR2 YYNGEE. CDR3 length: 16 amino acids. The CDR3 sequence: CASSVRGGVRPYEQYF. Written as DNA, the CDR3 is TGTGCCAGCAGCGTCCGCGGGGGGGTCAGGCCCTACGAGCAGTACTTC.

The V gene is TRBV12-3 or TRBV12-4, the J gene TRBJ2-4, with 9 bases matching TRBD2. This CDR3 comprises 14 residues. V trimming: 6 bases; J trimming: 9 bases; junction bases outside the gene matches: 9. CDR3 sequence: CASRPAGGLGIQYF. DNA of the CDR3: TGTGCCAGCAGGCCAGCGGGAGGTCTTGGCATTCAGTACTTC.

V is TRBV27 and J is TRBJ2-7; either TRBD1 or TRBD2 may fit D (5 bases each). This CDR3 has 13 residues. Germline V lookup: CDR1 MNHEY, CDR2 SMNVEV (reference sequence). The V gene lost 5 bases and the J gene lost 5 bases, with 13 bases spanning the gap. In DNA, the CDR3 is TGTGCCAGCAGTGGTGCCGGGGCTAACGAGCAGTACTTC. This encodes CASSGAGANEQYF.

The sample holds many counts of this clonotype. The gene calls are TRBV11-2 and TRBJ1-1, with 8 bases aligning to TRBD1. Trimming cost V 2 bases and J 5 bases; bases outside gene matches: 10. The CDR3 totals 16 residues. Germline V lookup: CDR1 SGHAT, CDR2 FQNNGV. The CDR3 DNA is TGTGCCAGCAGCTTACCCCTGCCAGGGGGCATTACTGAAGCTTTCTTT. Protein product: CASSLPLPGGITEAFF.

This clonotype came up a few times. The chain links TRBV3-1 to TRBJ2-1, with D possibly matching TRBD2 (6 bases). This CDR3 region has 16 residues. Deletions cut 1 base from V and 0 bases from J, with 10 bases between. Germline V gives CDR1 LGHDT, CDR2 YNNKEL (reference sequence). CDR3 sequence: CASSQVREYSYNEQFF. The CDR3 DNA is TGTGCCAGCAGCCAAGTTCGGGAGTACTCCTACAATGAGCAGTTCTTC.

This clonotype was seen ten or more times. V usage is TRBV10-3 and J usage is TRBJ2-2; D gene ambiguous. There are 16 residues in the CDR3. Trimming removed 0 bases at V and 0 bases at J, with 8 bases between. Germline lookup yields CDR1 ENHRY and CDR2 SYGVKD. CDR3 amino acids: CAISESRGTNTGELFF. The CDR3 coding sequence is TGTGCCATCAGTGAGTCCCGCGGAACGAACACCGGGGAGCTGTTTTTT.

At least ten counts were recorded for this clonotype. The CDR3 here is CASSLPGQANTEAFF. In DNA form, the CDR3 reads TGTGCCAGCAGCTTACCGGGACAGGCGAACACTGAAGCTTTCTTT. The genes are TRBV11-2 and TRBJ1-1; TRBD1 agrees at 8 bases. This CDR3 spans 15 amino acids. Germline lookup yields CDR1 SGHAT and CDR2 FQNNGV. Trimming removed 2 bases from V and 1 base from J; junction bases left unmatched: 3.

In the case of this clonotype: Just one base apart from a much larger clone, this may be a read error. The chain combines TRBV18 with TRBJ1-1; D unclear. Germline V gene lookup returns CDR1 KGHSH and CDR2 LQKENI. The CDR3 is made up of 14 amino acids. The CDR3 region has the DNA TGTGCCGGCTCACCTCCGGGAAAGAACACTGAAGCTTTCTTT. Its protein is CAGSPPGKNTEAFF.

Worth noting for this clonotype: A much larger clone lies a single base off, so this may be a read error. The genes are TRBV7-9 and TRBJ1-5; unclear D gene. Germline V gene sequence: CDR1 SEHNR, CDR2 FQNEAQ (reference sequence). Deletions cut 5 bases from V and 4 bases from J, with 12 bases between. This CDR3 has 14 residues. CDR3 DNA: TGTGCCAGCAGCCAAGATGTGGGAAATCAGCCCCAGCATTTT. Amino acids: CASSQDVGNQPQHF.

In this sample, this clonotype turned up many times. CDR3 loop: CAWSPQILTGATPLHF. In nucleotides, the CDR3 is TGTGCCTGGAGTCCCCAGATATTGACAGGGGCGACACCCCTCCACTTT. This chain joins TRBV30 and TRBJ1-6; 8 nucleotides agree with TRBD1. The CDR3 consists of 16 residues. Germline V gene data show CDR1 as GTSNPN and CDR2 as SVGIG (reference sequence). Losses at the gene ends were 2 bases for V and 11 bases for J; bases not matched to a gene: 14.

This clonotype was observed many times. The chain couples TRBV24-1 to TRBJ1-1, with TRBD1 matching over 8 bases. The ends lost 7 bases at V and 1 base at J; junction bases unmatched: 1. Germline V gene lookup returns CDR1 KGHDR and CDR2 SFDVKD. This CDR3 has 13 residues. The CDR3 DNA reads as TGTGCCACCAGGGACAGGGCGAACACTGAAGCTTTCTTT. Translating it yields CATRDRANTEAFF.

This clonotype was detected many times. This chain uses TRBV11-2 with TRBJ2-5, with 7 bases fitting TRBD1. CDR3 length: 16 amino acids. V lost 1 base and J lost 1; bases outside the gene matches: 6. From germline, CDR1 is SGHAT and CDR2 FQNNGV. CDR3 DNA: TGTGCCAGCAGCTTAGGGGACAGTTGGGGCCAAGAGACCCAGTACTTC. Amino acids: CASSLGDSWGQETQYF. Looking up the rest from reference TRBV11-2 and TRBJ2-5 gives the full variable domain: EAGVAQSPRYKIIEKRQSVAFWCNPISGHATLYWYQQILGQGPKLLIQFQNNGVVDDSQLPKDRFSAERLKGVDSTLKIQPAKLEDSAVYLCASSLGDSWGQETQYFGPGTRLLVL.

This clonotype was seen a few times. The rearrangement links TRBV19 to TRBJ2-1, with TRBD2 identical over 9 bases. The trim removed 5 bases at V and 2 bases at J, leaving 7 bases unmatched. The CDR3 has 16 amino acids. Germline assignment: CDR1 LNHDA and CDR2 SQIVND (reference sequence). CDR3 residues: CASSPAGGPPYNEQFF. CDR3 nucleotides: TGTGCCAGTAGTCCGGCGGGAGGGCCACCCTACAATGAGCAGTTCTTC.

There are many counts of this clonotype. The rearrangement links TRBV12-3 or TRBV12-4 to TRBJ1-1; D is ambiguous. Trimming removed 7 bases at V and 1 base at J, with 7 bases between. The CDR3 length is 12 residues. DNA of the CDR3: TGTGCCAGCACCCGACGGAACACTGAAGCTTTCTTT. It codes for CASTRRNTEAFF.

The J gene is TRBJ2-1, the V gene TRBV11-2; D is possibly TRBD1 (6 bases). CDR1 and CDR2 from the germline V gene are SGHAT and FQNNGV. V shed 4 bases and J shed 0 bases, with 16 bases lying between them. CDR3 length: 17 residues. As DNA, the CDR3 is TGTGCCAGCAGCTCCGTAGGACAGCTCTTCTCCTACAATGAGCAGTTCTTC. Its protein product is CASSSVGQLFSYNEQFF.